Below, 5 T cell receptor beta chains from the same sample are listed, as sequenced in a study of Graves' ophthalmopathy and Graves' hyperthyroidism. Investigators amplified TCR beta CDR3 regions from RNA transcripts. First-round RT-PCR used HTBI primers; second-round multiplex PCR followed. A single record per CDR3 protein comes from TCRdb applying MiXCR to the multiplex PCR reads. The sample consists of about 48,000 distinct CDR3 sequences, 50% of them appearing once. Sequencing used peripheral blood. These receptors all come from an adult man with Graves' ophthalmopathy.

This chain uses TRBV9 with TRBJ2-7; D may be TRBD2 (5 bases). V was clipped by 0 bases and J by 5 bases, with 9 bases between them. This CDR3 has 13 residues. Per the germline V gene, CDR1 is SGDLS and CDR2 is YYNGEE. DNA for the CDR3: TGTGCCAGCAGCGTAGGGCTAGCCCACGAGCAGTACTTC. It translates to CASSVGLAHEQYF.

This clonotype was detected many times. This CDR3 is CASSLLASGSETQYF. For the CDR3, the DNA is TGCGCCAGCAGCTTGCTCGCTAGCGGGAGTGAGACCCAGTACTTC. The chain recombines TRBV5-1 with TRBJ2-5, with TRBD2 matching over 10 bases. CDR3 length: 15 amino acids. The V segment lost 1 base and the J segment 5 bases; nucleotides outside the gene matches: 5. Germline V gene sequence: CDR1 SGHRS, CDR2 YFSETQ.

This clonotype was seen at least ten times. The chain joins TRBV7-2 to TRBJ2-3; no firm D call. The CDR3 contains 13 residues. CDR1 SGHTA and CDR2 FQGNSA come from the germline V gene. V dropped 3 bases and J dropped 12 bases, with 16 bases sitting between them. The CDR3 protein is CASSLYSRAIQYF. As DNA, the CDR3 is TGTGCCAGCAGCTTGTACAGTCGGGCGATCCAGTATTTT.

The table lists this clonotype with many counts. The chain combines TRBV5-8 with TRBJ1-1, with D possibly TRBD1 on 6 matching bases. V was clipped by 0 bases and J by 5 bases, with 17 bases between them. The CDR3 is 16 residues long. Per the germline V gene, CDR1 is SGHTS and CDR2 is YDEGEE. The chain's CDR3 is CASSLAFQGRWTEAFF. Here the CDR3 DNA reads TGTGCCAGCAGCTTGGCCTTCCAGGGGCGTTGGACTGAAGCTTTCTTT.

This clonotype was detected only once. With a much larger clone just one base away, this may be a read error. The rearrangement uses TRBV6-2 or TRBV6-3 and TRBJ2-3; a weak D match, TRBD2 (5 bases). Germline-derived CDR1 and CDR2 are MNHEY and SVGEGT. The CDR3 extends over 17 amino acids. V lost 0 bases and J lost 2, with 15 bases in between. The CDR3, as DNA: TGTGCCAGCAGTTACTCGGAGCCGGGATTTTACACAGATACGCAGTATTTT. Amino acids: CASSYSEPGFYTDTQYF.